This T cell receptor beta chain was profiled in a study of cytomegalovirus exposure and HLA in healthy donors. Turning to the study itself: About 200 million T cells yielded more than 90 million unique TCR beta sequences in earlier analysis. Study observations and caveats: TCR beta chains associated with HLA were, in a later analysis, more clonally expanded than equally common others. The study labeled 150 to 200 TCR beta chains cytomegalovirus-associated.

The PCR used 60 Vbeta and 13 Jbeta primers. The table came from immunoSEQ multiplex PCR; TCRdb's copy has only in-frame clones and leaves some out. The sample records some 150,000 clones, more than 70% being singletons. This clone was observed a single time. Its target is unknown. Healthy donors of bone marrow made up the group. The germline V gene encodes CDR1 GTSNPN and CDR2 SVGIG (reference sequence). Losses at the gene ends were 1 base for V and 11 bases for J; bases not matched to a gene: 4. This CDR3 spans 11 amino acids. This sequence joins TRBV30 and TRBJ2-5, with 7 bases matching TRBD2. Material for sequencing was PBMCs. The receptor was isolated from a male donor in good health and CMV-seronegative. The DNA of the CDR3 is TGTGCCTGGAGTGGGGGGGGAGAGCAGTACTTC. This gives the protein CAWSGGGEQYF.